This T cell receptor beta chain was recovered during a study of T cell repertoires in cytomegalovirus infection. TCRdb independently ran MiXCR on the reads; one entry per CDR3 protein. The data contain 200,000 to 300,000 distinct CDR3 sequences, roughly 9.1% of them singletons. Sequencing input: PBMCs. The receptor was derived from a human donor in good health (CMV status not recorded). Some clones in this sample may be carry-over from other donors' samples.

The CDR3 DNA reads as TGTGCCAGCAGTTACTTGGACAGGGGGCAGGCTTTCTTT. It encodes CASSYLDRGQAFF. The chain recombines TRBV6-2 or TRBV6-3 with TRBJ1-1; 11 bases map to TRBD1. CDR3 length: 13 residues. V lost 1 base to trimming and J lost 11 bases; unmatched junction nucleotides: 3. Germline CDR1 and CDR2: MNHEY and SVGEGT.